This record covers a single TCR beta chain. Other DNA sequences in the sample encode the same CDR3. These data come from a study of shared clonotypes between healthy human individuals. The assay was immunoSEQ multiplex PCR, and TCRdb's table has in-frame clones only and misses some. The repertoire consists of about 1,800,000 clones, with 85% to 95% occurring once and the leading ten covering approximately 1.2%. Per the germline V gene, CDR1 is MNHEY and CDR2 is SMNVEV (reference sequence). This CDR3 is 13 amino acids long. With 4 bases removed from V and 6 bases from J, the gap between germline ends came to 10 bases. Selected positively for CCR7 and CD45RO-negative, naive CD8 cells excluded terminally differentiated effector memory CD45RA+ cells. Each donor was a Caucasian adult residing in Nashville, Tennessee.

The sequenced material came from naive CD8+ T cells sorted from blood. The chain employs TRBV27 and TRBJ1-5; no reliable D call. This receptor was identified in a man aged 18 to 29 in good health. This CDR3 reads CASSSSGVQPQHF. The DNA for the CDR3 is TGTGCCAGCAGTTCAAGTGGGGTTCAGCCCCAGCATTTT.